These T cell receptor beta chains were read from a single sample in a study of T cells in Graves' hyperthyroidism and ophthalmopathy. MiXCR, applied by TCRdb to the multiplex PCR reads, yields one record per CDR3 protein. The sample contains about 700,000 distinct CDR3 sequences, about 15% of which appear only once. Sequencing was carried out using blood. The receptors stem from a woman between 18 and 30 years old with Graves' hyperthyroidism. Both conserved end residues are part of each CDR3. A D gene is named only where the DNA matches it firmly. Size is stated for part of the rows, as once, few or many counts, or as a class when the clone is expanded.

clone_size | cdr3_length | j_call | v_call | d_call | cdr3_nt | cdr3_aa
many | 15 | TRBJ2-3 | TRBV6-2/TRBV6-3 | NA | TGTGCCAGCAGTTATTGGGCTAGCGGCACAGATACGCAGTATTTT | CASSYWASGTDTQYF
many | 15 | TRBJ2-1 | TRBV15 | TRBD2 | TGTGCCACCAACACTGGGAGCGGGAGACGGAGTGAGCAGTTCTTC | CATNTGSGRRSEQFF
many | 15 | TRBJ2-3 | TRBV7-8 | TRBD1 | TGTGCCAGCAGCAGACAGGGGGCAGGCACAGATACGCAGTATTTT | CASSRQGAGTDTQYF
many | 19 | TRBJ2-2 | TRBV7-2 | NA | TGTGCCAGCAGCTCCCGCATGGCCAGCGCAGCTGGGAACACCGGGGAGCTGTTTTTT | CASSSRMASAAGNTGELFF
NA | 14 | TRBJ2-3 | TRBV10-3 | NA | TGTGCCATCAGCATCCCTGGAGATACAGATACGCAGTATTTT | CAISIPGDTDTQYF
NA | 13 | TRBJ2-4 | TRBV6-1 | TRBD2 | TGTGCCAGCACCGGCCGAGCGGGAGACATTCAGTACTTC | CASTGRAGDIQYF
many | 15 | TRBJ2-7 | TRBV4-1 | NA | TGCGCCAGCAGCCAAGGGCAGGGTGAGACCTACGAGCAGTACTTC | CASSQGQGETYEQYF
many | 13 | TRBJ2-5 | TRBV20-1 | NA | TGCAGTGCGGACCGACTCGGAAGGGAGACCCAGTACTTC | CSADRLGRETQYF
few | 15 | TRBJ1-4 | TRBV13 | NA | TGTGCCAGCAGCCAAAGAGGGTCTGCTAATGAAAAACTGTTTTTT | CASSQRGSANEKLFF
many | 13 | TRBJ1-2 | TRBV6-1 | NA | TGTGCCAGCAAAACGGGACGGGTATATGGCTACACCTTC | CASKTGRVYGYTF
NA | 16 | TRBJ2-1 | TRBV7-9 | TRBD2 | TGTGCCAGCAGACCCCGCGGGGGGAGCTCCTACAATGAGCAGTTCTTC | CASRPRGGSSYNEQFF
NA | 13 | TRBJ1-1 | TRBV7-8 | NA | TGTGCCAGCAGCCTAACGTTCGAGACTGAAGCTTTCTTT | CASSLTFETEAFF
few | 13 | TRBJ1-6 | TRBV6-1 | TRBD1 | TGTGCCAGCGGGACAGGGAAGTCCTCACCCCTCCACTTT | CASGTGKSSPLHF
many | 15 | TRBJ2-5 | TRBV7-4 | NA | TGTGCCAGCAGCTTAGACGGGGGAGAGCAAGAGACCCAGTACTTC | CASSLDGGEQETQYF
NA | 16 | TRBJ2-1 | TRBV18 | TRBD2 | TGTGCCAGCTCACAGAAAGCGGGAGGGCCGAACAATGAGCAGTTCTTC | CASSQKAGGPNNEQFF
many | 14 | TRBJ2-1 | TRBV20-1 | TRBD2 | TGCAGTGCTAGAGGCTCGACGGGGGGCAATGAGCAGTTCTTC | CSARGSTGGNEQFF
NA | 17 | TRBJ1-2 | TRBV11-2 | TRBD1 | TGTGCCAGCAGCTCAGGACAGGGGGCCAAAGAAAGCTATGGCTACACCTTC | CASSSGQGAKESYGYTF
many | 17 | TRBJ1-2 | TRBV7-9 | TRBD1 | TGTGCCAGCAGCTTAGGGCCCGGGACAGGGGATGATGATGGCTACACCTTC | CASSLGPGTGDDDGYTF
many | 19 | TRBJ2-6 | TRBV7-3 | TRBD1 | TGTGCCAGCAGCGCCATACCGGGACAGGGAGCCTCTGGGGCCAACGTCCTGACTTTC | CASSAIPGQGASGANVLTF
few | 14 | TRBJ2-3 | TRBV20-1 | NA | TGCAGTGCTAGAGATCCCTACTCGGCAGATACGCAGTATTTT | CSARDPYSADTQYF
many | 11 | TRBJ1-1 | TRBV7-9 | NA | TGTGCCAGCAGCTTAGGAGAGGGAGCTTTCTTT | CASSLGEGAFF
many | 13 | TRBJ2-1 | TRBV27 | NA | TGTGCCAGCGCCCCGGGACACCCCTTGCCCTTCTTCTTC | CASAPGHPLPFFF
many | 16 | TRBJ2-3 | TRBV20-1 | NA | TGCAGTGCTAGCCCGATGCTCCTTACTAGCACAGATACGCAGTATTTT | CSASPMLLTSTDTQYF
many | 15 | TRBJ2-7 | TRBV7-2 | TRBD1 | TGTGCCAGCAGCTTAGCGGGACAGGACTCCTACGAGCAGTACTTC | CASSLAGQDSYEQYF
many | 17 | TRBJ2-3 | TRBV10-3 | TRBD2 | TGTGCCATCAGTGACCTCGTGGCTAGCGGGAGTGAAGATACGCAGTATTTT | CAISDLVASGSEDTQYF
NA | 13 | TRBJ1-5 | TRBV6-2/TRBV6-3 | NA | TGTGCCAGCAGCCCTACAGATTCTCCGCCCCAGCATTTT | CASSPTDSPPQHF
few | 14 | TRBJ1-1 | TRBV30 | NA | TGTGCCTGGAGTGTATTAGGTCCCGGCACTGAAGCTTTCTTT | CAWSVLGPGTEAFF
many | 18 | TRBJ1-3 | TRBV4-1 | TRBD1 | TGCGCCAGCAGCCAAGATGCGATCACCGGGACAGGCGGAAACACCATATATTTT | CASSQDAITGTGGNTIYF
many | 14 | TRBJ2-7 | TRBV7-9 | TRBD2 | TGTGCCAGCAGCTTGTCCAGCGGGAGCGACGAGCAGTACTTC | CASSLSSGSDEQYF
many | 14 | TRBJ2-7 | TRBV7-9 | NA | TGTGCCAGCAGCTCGGACAGCCGTCACTACGAGCAGTACTTC | CASSSDSRHYEQYF
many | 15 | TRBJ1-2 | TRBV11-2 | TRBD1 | TGTGCCAGCAGCTTGTCAGGGACAGAACCATATGGCTACACCTTC | CASSLSGTEPYGYTF
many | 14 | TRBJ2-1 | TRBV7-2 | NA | TGTGCCAGCAGCCTTTGGACTTTGTACAATGAGCAGTTCTTC | CASSLWTLYNEQFF
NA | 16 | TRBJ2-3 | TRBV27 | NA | TGTGCCAGCAGTCCATGGGACCGTTCTAGCACAGATACGCAGTATTTT | CASSPWDRSSTDTQYF
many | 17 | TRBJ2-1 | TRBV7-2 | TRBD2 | TGTGCCAGCAGCCCCCAGGCTAGCGGGGCCATGTACAATGAGCAGTTCTTC | CASSPQASGAMYNEQFF
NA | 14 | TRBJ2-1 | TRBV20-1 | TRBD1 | TGCAGTGCACCCCGGGACAGGGGCCCCAATGAGCAGTTCTTC | CSAPRDRGPNEQFF
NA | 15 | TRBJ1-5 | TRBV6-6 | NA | TGTGCCAGCAGTCGCCGCTCCGGAGGCGATCAGCCCCAGCATTTT | CASSRRSGGDQPQHF
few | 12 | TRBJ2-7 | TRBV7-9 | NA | TGTGCCAGCAGCTTAATAGGGGCCGAGCAGTACTTC | CASSLIGAEQYF
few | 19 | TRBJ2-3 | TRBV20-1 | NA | TGCAGTGCTAGCCGCGGCGCCCTATGGAACCTCAAAGAGGGAGATACGCAGTATTTT | CSASRGALWNLKEGDTQYF
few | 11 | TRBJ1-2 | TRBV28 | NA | TGTGCCATCAAAAGTCCCCATGGCTACACCTTC | CAIKSPHGYTF
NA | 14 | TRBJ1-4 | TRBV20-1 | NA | TGCAGTGCTAGAACCGGGACCGCAAATGAAAAACTGTTTTTT | CSARTGTANEKLFF
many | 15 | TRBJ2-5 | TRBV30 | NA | TGTGCCTGGAGCGGTTTTGGGAGGGGGGGAGAGACCCAGTACTTC | CAWSGFGRGGETQYF
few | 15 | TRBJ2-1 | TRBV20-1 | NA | TGCAGTGCTAGAGAAAGGAGCGGTCACTCTGGCGGGCAGTTCTTC | CSARERSGHSGGQFF
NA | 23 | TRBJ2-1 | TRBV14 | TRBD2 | TGTGCCAGCAGCCAAGTTGGAGGATTGTCGACTAGCGGAAGCCTAAGCTCCTACAATGAGCAGTTCTTC | CASSQVGGLSTSGSLSSYNEQFF
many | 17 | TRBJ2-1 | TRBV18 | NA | TGTGCCAGCTCACCGCAGGGGACCGGGAGGACTCGGAATGAGCAGTTCTTC | CASSPQGTGRTRNEQFF
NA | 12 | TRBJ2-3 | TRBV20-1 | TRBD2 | TGCAGTGCCACGACTAGCGCAGATACGCAGTATTTT | CSATTSADTQYF
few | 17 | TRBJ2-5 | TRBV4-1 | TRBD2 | TGCGCCAGCAGCCAACGTGCTAGCGGGAGAACAGGAGAGACCCAGTACTTC | CASSQRASGRTGETQYF
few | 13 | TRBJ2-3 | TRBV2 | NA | TGTGCCAGCAGCGGCGGGTGGAGGGATACGCAGTATTTT | CASSGGWRDTQYF
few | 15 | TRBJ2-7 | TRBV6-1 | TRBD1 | TGTGCCAGCAGTGAACTCTTGGACAGGGTCTACGAGCAGTACTTC | CASSELLDRVYEQYF
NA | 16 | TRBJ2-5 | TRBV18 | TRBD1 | TGTGCCAGCTCACCAAGGCGGACAGGGGGCGAAGAGACCCAGTACTTC | CASSPRRTGGEETQYF
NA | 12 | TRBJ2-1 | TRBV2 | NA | TGTGCCAGCAGGGACCTCGGGGAGACCCAGTTCTTC | CASRDLGETQFF
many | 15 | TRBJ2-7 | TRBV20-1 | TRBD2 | TGCAGTGCCCCGACTAGCGGAAGGAGCTCCTACGAGCAGTACTTC | CSAPTSGRSSYEQYF